This T cell receptor (beta chain) derives from a study of response to subunit inactivated influenza vaccine. General study findings and limits: After each seasonal influenza vaccination, few new T cells are recruited, the authors suggested.

In the case of this clonotype: Its antigen is currently unknown. At one of its ends the junction is not consistent with the germline gene, which may arise from a read error.

CDR3 length equals 9 residues. Germline assignment: CDR1 SGDLS and CDR2 YYNGEE. TCRdb reanalysed the RT-PCR reads using MiXCR and keeps one entry per CDR3 protein. The sample lists roughly 570,000 distinct CDR3 sequences, 13% seen once, with about an eighth in the top ten. The receptor was derived from a man aged 45 to 65 who received an inactivated influenza vaccine. The chain has TRBV9 and TRBJ2-3, with D perhaps TRBD1 (6 bases). The sequencing here drew on PBMCs from blood, taken roughly 46 days after vaccination. The DNA of the CDR3 is TGTGCCAGCAGCCCCGGGACACCCTTT. It translates to CASSPGTPF.